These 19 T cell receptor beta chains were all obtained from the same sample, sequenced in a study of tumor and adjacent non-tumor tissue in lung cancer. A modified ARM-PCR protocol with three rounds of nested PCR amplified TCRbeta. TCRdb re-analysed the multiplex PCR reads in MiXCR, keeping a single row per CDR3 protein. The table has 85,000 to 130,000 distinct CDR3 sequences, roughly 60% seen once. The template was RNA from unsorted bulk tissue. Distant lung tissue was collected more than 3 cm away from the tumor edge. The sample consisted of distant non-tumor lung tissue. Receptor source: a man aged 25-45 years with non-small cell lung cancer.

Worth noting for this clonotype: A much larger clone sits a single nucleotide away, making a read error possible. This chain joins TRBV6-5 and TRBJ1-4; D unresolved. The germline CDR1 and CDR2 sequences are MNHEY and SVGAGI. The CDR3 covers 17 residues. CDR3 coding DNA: TGTGCCAGCGGTTACAGTGGAGGGATCACAACTAATGAAAAACTGTTTTTT. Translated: CASGYSGGITTNEKLFF.

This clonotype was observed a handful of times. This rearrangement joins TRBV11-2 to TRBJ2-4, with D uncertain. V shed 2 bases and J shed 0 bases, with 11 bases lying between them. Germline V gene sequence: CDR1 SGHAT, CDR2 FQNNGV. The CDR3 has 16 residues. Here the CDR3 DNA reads TGTGCCAGCAGCTTAATTTCCCCACCAGCCAAAAACATTCAGTACTTC. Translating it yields CASSLISPPAKNIQYF.

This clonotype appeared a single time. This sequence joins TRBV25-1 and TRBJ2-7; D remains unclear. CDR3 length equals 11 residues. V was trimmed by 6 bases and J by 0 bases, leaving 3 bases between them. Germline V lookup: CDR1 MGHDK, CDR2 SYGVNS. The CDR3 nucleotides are TGTGCCAGCAGGAACTCCTACGAGCAGTACTTC. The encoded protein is CASRNSYEQYF.

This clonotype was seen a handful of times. The CDR3: CASTQGNTEAFF. CDR3 sequence (DNA): TGTGCCAGCACCCAAGGGAACACTGAAGCTTTCTTT. V is TRBV11-2 and J is TRBJ1-1; D remains unclear. Trimming took off 7 bases at V and 1 base at J, with 7 bases between the two ends. There are 12 residues in the CDR3. CDR1 SGHAT and CDR2 FQNNGV come from the germline V gene. The variable domain in full, completed from reference TRBV11-2 and TRBJ1-1, reads EAGVAQSPRYKIIEKRQSVAFWCNPISGHATLYWYQQILGQGPKLLIQFQNNGVVDDSQLPKDRFSAERLKGVDSTLKIQPAKLEDSAVYLCASTQGNTEAFFGQGTRLTVV.

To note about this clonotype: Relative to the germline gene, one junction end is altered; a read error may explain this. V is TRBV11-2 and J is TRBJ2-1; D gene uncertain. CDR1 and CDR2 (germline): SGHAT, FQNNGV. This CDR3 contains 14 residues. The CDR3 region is CANSKKVHGDEQSF. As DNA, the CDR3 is TGTGCCAACAGCAAAAAAGTCCATGGGGATGAGCAGTCCTTC.

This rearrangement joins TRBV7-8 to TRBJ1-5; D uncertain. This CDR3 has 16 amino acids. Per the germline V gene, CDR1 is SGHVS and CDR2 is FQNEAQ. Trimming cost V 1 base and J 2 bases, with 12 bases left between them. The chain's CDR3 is CASSLVVGNGNQPQHF. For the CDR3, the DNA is TGTGCCAGCAGCTTAGTGGTAGGGAACGGCAATCAGCCCCAGCATTTT.

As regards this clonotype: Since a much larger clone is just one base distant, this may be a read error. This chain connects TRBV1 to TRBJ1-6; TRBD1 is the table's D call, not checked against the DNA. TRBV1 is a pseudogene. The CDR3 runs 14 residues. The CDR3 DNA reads TGCACCAGCGGCCATCGCCCCCAGGCCCATGCCCTCCACTTT. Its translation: CTSGHRPQAHALHF.

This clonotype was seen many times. The CDR3 protein is CASGHPEAFF. The CDR3 DNA sequence: TGTGCCTCCGGGCACCCCGAAGCTTTCTTT. This chain uses TRBV6-2 or TRBV6-3 with TRBJ1-1; D unresolved. V lost 11 bases and J 8 bases, leaving 12 bases between the germline ends. This CDR3 is built from 10 residues. The V gene's germline CDR1 is MNHEY and CDR2 SVGEGT.

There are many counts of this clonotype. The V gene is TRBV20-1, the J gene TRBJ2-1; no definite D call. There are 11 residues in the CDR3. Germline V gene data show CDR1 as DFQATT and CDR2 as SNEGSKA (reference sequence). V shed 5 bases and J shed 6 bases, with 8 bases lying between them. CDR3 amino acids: CSAPETNEQFF. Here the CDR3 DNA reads TGCAGTGCTCCCGAAACCAATGAGCAGTTCTTC.

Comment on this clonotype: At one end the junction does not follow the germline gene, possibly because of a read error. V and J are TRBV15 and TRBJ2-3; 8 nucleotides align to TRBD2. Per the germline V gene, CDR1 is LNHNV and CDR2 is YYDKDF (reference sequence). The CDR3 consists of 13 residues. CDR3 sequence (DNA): TGTGCCACCCGGGGGGGAAACACAGATATGCAGTATTTT. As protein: CATRGGNTDMQYF.

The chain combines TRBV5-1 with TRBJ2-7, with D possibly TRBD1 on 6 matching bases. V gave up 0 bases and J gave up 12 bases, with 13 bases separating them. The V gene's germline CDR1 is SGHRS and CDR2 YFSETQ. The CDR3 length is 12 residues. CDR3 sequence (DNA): TGCGCCAGCAGCTTGGAACAGGGACCCGTGTACTTC. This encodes CASSLEQGPVYF.

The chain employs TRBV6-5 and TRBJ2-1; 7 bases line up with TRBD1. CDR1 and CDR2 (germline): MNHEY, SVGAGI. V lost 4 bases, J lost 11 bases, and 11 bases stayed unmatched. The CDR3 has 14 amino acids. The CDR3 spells CASSFESTGSKQFF. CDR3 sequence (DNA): TGTGCCAGCAGTTTCGAATCGACAGGGTCCAAGCAGTTCTTC.

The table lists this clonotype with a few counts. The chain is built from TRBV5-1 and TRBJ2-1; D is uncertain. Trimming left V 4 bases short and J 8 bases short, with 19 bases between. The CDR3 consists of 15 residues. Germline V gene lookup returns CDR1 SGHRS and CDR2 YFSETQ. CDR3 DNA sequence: TGCGCCAGCAGCGGGGATCCAGGCTCCGAGGATGAGCAGTTCTTC. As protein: CASSGDPGSEDEQFF. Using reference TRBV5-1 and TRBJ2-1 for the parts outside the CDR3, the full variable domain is KAGVTQTPRYLIKTRGQQVTLSCSPISGHRSVSWYQQTPGQGLQFLFEYFSETQRNKGNFPGRFSGRQFSNSRSEMNVSTLELGDSALYLCASSGDPGSEDEQFFGPGTRLTVL.

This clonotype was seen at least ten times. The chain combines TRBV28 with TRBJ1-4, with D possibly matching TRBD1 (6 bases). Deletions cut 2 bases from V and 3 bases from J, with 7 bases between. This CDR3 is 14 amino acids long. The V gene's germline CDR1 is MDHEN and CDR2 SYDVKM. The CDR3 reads CASSLQGSNEKLFF. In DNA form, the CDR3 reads TGTGCCAGCAGTTTACAGGGGTCTAATGAAAAACTGTTTTTT. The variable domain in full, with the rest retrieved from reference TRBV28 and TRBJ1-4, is DVKVTQSSRYLVKRTGEKVFLECVQDMDHENMFWYRQDPGLGLRLIYFSYDVKMKEKGDIPEGYSVSREKKERFSLILESASTNQTSMYLCASSLQGSNEKLFFGSGTQLSVL.

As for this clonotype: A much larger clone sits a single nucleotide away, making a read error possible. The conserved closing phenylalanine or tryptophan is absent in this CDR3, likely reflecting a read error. CDR3 loop: CASSGTTYEQYL. The CDR3 DNA reads TGTGCCAGCAGCGGTACCACCTACGAGCAGTACTTA. This chain joins TRBV5-6 and TRBJ2-7; D unclear. Germline-derived CDR1 and CDR2 are SGHDT and YYEEEE. V gave up 4 bases and J gave up 2 bases, with 7 bases separating them. This CDR3 is 12 amino acids long.

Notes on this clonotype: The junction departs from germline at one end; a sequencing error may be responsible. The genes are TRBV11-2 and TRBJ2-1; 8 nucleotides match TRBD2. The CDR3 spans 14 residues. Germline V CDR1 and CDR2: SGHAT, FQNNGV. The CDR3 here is CVSSFVSGANGQFF. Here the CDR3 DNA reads TGTGTCAGCAGCTTTGTTAGCGGGGCCAATGGGCAGTTCTTC.

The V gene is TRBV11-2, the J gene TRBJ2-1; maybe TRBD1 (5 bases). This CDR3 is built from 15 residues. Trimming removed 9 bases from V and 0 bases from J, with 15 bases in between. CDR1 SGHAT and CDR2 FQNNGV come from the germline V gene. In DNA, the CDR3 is TGTGCCAGGGGAATACCAGGGTTCTCCTACAATGAGCAGTTCTTC. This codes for CARGIPGFSYNEQFF.

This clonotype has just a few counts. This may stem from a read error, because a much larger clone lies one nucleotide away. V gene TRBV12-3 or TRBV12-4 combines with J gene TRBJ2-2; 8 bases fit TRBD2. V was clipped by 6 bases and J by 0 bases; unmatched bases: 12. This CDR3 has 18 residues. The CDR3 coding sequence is TGTGCCAGCAGCTCCCGGGGGGGAACAACTACGAACACCGGGGAGCTGTTTTTT. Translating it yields CASSSRGGTTTNTGELFF.

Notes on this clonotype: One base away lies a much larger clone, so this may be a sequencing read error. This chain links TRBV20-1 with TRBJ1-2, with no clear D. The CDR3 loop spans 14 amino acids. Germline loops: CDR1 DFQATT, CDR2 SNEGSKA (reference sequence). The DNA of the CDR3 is TGCAGTGTTAGAAACGGACGAGTTAGCGGCCGCATGACCTTC. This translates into CSVRNGRVSGRMTF.